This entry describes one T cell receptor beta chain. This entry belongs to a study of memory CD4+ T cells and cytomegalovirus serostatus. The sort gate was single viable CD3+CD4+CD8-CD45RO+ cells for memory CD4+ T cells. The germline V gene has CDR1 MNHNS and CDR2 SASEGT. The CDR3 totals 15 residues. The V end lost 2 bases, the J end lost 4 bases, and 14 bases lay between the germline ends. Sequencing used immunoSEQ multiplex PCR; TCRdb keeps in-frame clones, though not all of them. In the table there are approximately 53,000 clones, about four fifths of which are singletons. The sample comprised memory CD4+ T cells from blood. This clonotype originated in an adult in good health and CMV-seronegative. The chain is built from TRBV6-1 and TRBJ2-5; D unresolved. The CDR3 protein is CASSETVVKGETQYF. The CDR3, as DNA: TGTGCCAGCAGTGAAACGGTGGTGAAGGGAGAGACCCAGTACTTC.